A selection of T cell receptor beta chains follows, all from one sample in a study of shared T cell receptors in the human thymus. Profiled with immunoSEQ multiplex PCR; TCRdb holds only in-frame clones, not every one. The top ten clones hold roughly 0.03% of a sample with roughly 68,000 clones, about 96% of them seen once. Specimen: thymocytes. The source is a human donor. Each CDR3 is given with its conserved first and last residue. A D gene is named only where the DNA matches it firmly. Rows give clone size only sometimes, using once, few, many, or a class for an expanded clone.

v_call,clone_size,d_call,j_call,cdr3_aa,cdr3_nt
TRBV23-1,NA,NA,TRBJ1-1,CASTIKWGAKYTEAFF,TGCGCCAGCACCATCAAGTGGGGGGCTAAGTACACTGAAGCTTTCTTT
TRBV10-3,NA,NA,TRBJ2-2,CAISVQGEYTGELFF,TGTGCCATCAGTGTCCAGGGAGAGTACACCGGGGAGCTGTTTTTT
TRBV15,NA,NA,TRBJ1-1,CATSPRGLAGDEAFF,TGTGCCACCAGCCCTAGGGGGTTGGCAGGGGATGAAGCTTTCTTT
TRBV20-1,NA,NA,TRBJ2-7,CSASWQHEQYF,TGCAGTGCTAGCTGGCAGCACGAGCAGTACTTC
TRBV7-8,NA,NA,TRBJ2-7,CASSLTPSYEQYF,TGTGCCAGCAGCTTAACACCTTCCTACGAGCAGTACTTC
TRBV14,NA,TRBD1,TRBJ1-2,CASSQDRGQSYGYTF,TGTGCCAGCAGCCAAGACAGGGGGCAAAGCTATGGCTACACCTTC
TRBV7-2,NA,TRBD1,TRBJ2-7,CASSLGTGGYF,TGTGCCAGCAGCCTCGGGACAGGGGGGTACTTC
TRBV7-2,NA,NA,TRBJ1-5,CASSLGGGWKYSNQPQHF,TGTGCCAGCAGCTTAGGGGGCGGGTGGAAGTATAGCAATCAGCCCCAGCATTTT
TRBV5-1,NA,TRBD1,TRBJ2-4,CASSSNIRTGQGAKNIQYF,TGCGCCAGCAGCTCCAATATACGGACAGGGCAGGGGGCCAAAAACATTCAGTACTTC
TRBV5-4,NA,NA,TRBJ2-1,CASSSILTGEGSYNEQFF,TGTGCCAGCAGCTCAATCCTTACAGGGGAGGGCTCCTACAATGAGCAGTTCTTC
TRBV18,NA,NA,TRBJ2-5,CASSPPISLGRETQYF,TGTGCCAGCTCACCACCGATCTCGTTGGGGAGGGAGACCCAGTACTTC
TRBV2,NA,TRBD2,TRBJ2-3,CASNDPAGGPSDTQYF,TGTGCCAGCAACGACCCAGCGGGGGGACCCTCCGATACGCAGTATTTT
TRBV4-3,NA,NA,TRBJ2-7,CASSQHPGLRYEQYF,TGCGCCAGCAGCCAACACCCGGGGCTTCGCTACGAGCAGTACTTC
TRBV27,NA,NA,TRBJ2-7,CASSSRGRAYEQYF,TGTGCCAGCAGTTCCCGGGGCAGAGCCTACGAGCAGTACTTC
TRBV5-5,NA,TRBD1,TRBJ1-4,CASSRGQVPEKLFF,TGTGCCAGCAGCCGGGGACAGGTCCCAGAAAAACTGTTTTTT
TRBV11-3,NA,NA,TRBJ2-3,CASSLTGVTDTQYF,TGTGCCAGCAGCTTAACGGGGGTCACAGATACGCAGTATTTT
TRBV2,NA,NA,TRBJ1-3,CASKQVGGAGNTIYF,TGTGCCAGCAAACAGGTGGGGGGGGCTGGAAACACCATATATTTT
TRBV11-3,few,NA,TRBJ1-1,CASSPGRKTEAFF,TGTGCCAGCAGTCCAGGGCGGAAGACTGAAGCTTTCTTT
TRBV14,NA,NA,TRBJ2-7,CASSQGPLGMIEYF,TGTGCCAGCAGCCAAGGACCTTTGGGGATGATAGAGTACTTC
TRBV19,NA,NA,TRBJ2-2,CASLQGGSNTGELFF,TGTGCCAGTCTTCAGGGGGGCTCGAACACCGGGGAGCTGTTTTTT
TRBV15,NA,NA,TRBJ2-1,CATSRAAWGAGRNEQFF,TGTGCCACCAGCAGGGCCGCTTGGGGGGCCGGACGGAATGAGCAGTTCTTC
TRBV7-3,NA,TRBD2,TRBJ2-3,CASSLTSGGIYSTDTQYF,TGTGCCAGCAGCTTAACCAGCGGGGGGATTTACAGCACAGATACGCAGTATTTT
TRBV14,few,NA,TRBJ2-1,CASSQNPQGPAVLYNEQFF,TGTGCCAGCAGCCAGAACCCTCAGGGCCCAGCTGTCCTCTACAATGAGCAGTTCTTC
TRBV7-2,once,NA,TRBJ2-1,CASSLGQGNVAYNEQFF,TGTGCCAGCAGCTTAGGGCAGGGAAACGTCGCCTACAATGAGCAGTTCTTC
TRBV4-1,NA,NA,TRBJ2-5,CASSQENRGRGETQYF,TGCGCCAGCAGCCAAGAGAACCGGGGTAGGGGGGAGACCCAGTACTTC
TRBV7-9,NA,TRBD2,TRBJ2-7,CASSAPFTTGTSDEQYF,TGTGCCAGCAGCGCACCCTTTACTACCGGGACTAGCGACGAGCAGTACTTC
TRBV7-2,NA,TRBD2,TRBJ2-2,CASSLWSLGLAGTGELFF,TGTGCCAGCAGCTTATGGAGTTTGGGACTAGCAGGCACCGGGGAGCTGTTTTTT
TRBV19,once,NA,TRBJ1-1,CASKEEIVNTEAFF,TGTGCCAGTAAAGAGGAAATAGTCAACACTGAAGCTTTCTTT
TRBV11-2,NA,NA,TRBJ2-1,CASSLPRHWEQFF,TGTGCCAGCAGCTTACCCCGGCATTGGGAGCAGTTCTTC
TRBV14,NA,TRBD2,TRBJ2-2,CASSPPSGGYPNTGELFF,TGTGCCAGCAGCCCTCCTAGCGGGGGGTACCCGAACACCGGGGAGCTGTTTTTT
TRBV9,NA,TRBD2,TRBJ2-1,CASSAYDWRGDNEQFF,TGTGCCAGCAGCGCCTACGACTGGCGGGGGGACAATGAGCAGTTCTTC
TRBV5-4,once,NA,TRBJ1-2,CASSSPNYGYTF,TGTGCCAGCAGCTCTCCTAACTATGGCTACACCTTC
TRBV7-9,NA,NA,TRBJ2-2,CASSFLEGPGELFF,TGTGCCAGCAGCTTCTTGGAGGGGCCCGGGGAGCTGTTTTTT
TRBV27,NA,NA,TRBJ2-2,CASSPFRTKPGELFF,TGTGCCAGCAGTCCCTTTAGGACGAAACCCGGGGAGCTGTTTTTT
TRBV18,NA,NA,TRBJ2-5,CASSPPFGPNLQETQYF,TGTGCCAGCTCACCACCGTTCGGACCGAACCTACAAGAGACCCAGTACTTC
TRBV27,NA,TRBD1,TRBJ1-6,CASSLGGRGGWGSPLHF,TGTGCCAGCAGTTTAGGGGGCAGGGGGGGATGGGGTTCACCCCTCCACTTT
TRBV4-1,once,TRBD1,TRBJ2-3,CASSQNRDRVFPDTQYF,TGCGCCAGCAGCCAAAACCGGGACAGGGTTTTTCCAGATACGCAGTATTTT
TRBV11-1,NA,NA,TRBJ1-6,CASSFGRSSTYNSPLHF,TGTGCCAGCAGCTTTGGGAGGTCTTCTACCTATAATTCACCCCTCCACTTT
TRBV5-1,NA,NA,TRBJ2-1,CASSLASAGGTQANEQFF,TGCGCCAGCAGCTTGGCCTCGGCAGGGGGGACTCAGGCCAATGAGCAGTTCTTC
TRBV7-2,NA,NA,TRBJ1-6,CASSLAGGDRDSPLHF,TGTGCCAGCAGCTTAGCAGGGGGGGATCGAGATTCACCCCTCCACTTT
TRBV11-2,NA,NA,TRBJ1-2,CASSSLTDNYGYTF,TGTGCCAGCAGCTCCCTGACTGATAACTATGGCTACACCTTC
TRBV15,NA,NA,TRBJ1-6,CDTSRERRQANSPLHF,TGTGACACCAGCAGAGAACGGAGACAGGCCAATTCACCCCTCCACTTT
TRBV5-8,NA,TRBD2,TRBJ2-3,CASSQWASGGGDTQYF,TGTGCCAGCAGCCAGTGGGCCAGCGGGGGTGGAGATACGCAGTATTTT
TRBV9,NA,TRBD1,TRBJ2-1,CASSALRGTGDYNEQFF,TGTGCCAGCAGCGCCTTAAGAGGGACAGGGGATTACAATGAGCAGTTCTTC
TRBV21-1,NA,NA,TRBJ1-2,CASSPEQGPYGYTF,TGTGCCAGCAGCCCCGAACAGGGACCGTATGGCTACACCTTC
TRBV7-6,NA,TRBD1,TRBJ2-7,CASSNRGRVAYEQYF,TGTGCCAGCAGCAACAGGGGACGGGTGGCCTACGAGCAGTACTTC
TRBV14,NA,NA,TRBJ1-5,CASSQDETVGPVSVKHF,TGTGCCAGCAGCCAAGACGAGACGGTAGGACCGGTCTCGGTGAAACATTTT
TRBV4-1,NA,NA,TRBJ2-7,CASSHTPRGEQYF,TGCGCCAGCAGCCACACCCCCAGGGGAGAGCAGTACTTC
TRBV4-1,NA,NA,TRBJ2-2,CASRPRSSRGANTGELFF,TGCGCCAGCAGGCCAAGATCTTCAAGGGGGGCCAACACCGGGGAGCTGTTTTTT
TRBV28,NA,NA,TRBJ1-1,CASSLAQGRDNTEAFF,TGTGCCAGCAGTCTCGCACAAGGGAGGGACAACACTGAAGCTTTCTTT
TRBV15,NA,NA,TRBJ1-2,CATSRVRVRGGYTF,TGTGCCACCAGCAGAGTAAGAGTCCGGGGAGGCTACACCTTC
TRBV5-8,NA,TRBD1,TRBJ1-2,CASSLRTGVRYGYTF,TGTGCCAGCAGCTTGAGGACAGGGGTACGGTATGGCTACACCTTC
TRBV7-9,NA,TRBD1,TRBJ1-1,CASNPEDRGMNTEAFF,TGTGCCAGCAACCCCGAGGACAGGGGGATGAACACTGAAGCTTTCTTT
TRBV7-2,once,NA,TRBJ2-1,CASSPYSGRQFF,TGTGCCAGCAGCCCATATTCCGGGAGGCAGTTCTTC
TRBV4-3,NA,NA,TRBJ1-3,CASSQINERKGEDTIYF,TGCGCCAGCAGCCAAATAAATGAACGGAAAGGCGAAGACACCATATATTTT
TRBV5-4,NA,NA,TRBJ1-6,CASSSGQQNSGWRTPLHF,TGTGCCAGCAGCTCTGGACAGCAGAACTCGGGATGGCGGACACCCCTCCACTTT
TRBV7-4,NA,TRBD1,TRBJ1-1,CASSLPGQGLPMNTEAFF,TGTGCCAGCAGCCTACCGGGACAGGGTCTACCCATGAACACTGAAGCTTTCTTT
TRBV9,NA,NA,TRBJ2-7,CASSVEGRPRDEQYF,TGTGCCAGCAGCGTAGAAGGACGTCCCCGCGACGAGCAGTACTTC
TRBV12-5,NA,TRBD1,TRBJ1-2,CASGSNRGYHGYTF,TGTGCTAGTGGTTCGAACAGGGGGTATCATGGCTACACCTTC